Listed below are T cell receptor beta chains from one sample, sequenced in a study of CD8+ T cells in alopecia areata. Profiled with immunoSEQ multiplex PCR; TCRdb holds only in-frame clones, not every one. The top ten clones hold roughly 0.5% of a sample with roughly 220,000 clones, 35% to 40% of them seen once. The material sequenced was CD4+ T cells sorted from blood, taken at roughly week 30, from a patient treated with tofacitinib. These receptors originate from a human donor with alopecia areata. CDR3s include the opening cysteine and the closing phenylalanine or tryptophan. The order of the fields is CDR3 length, clone size, D gene, V gene, J gene, CDR3 protein, CDR3 DNA. D genes are given only for firm matches. Size is omitted from some rows. Given values are once, few, many or a class for expanded clones.

>16|NA|TRBD2|TRBV5-1|TRBJ2-5
CASSVGTSGGQLAQYF
TGCGCCAGCAGCGTAGGGACTAGCGGGGGCCAGTTGGCCCAGTACTTC
>13|NA|NA|TRBV5-1|TRBJ2-1
CASSLEVVNEQFF
TGCGCCAGCAGCTTGGAAGTTGTCAATGAGCAGTTCTTC
>12|NA|NA|TRBV7-9|TRBJ1-2
CASSLAQGGYTF
TGTGCCAGCAGCTTAGCGCAGGGTGGCTACACCTTC
>14|NA|NA|TRBV30|TRBJ1-5
CAWSARATNQPQHF
TGTGCCTGGAGTGCGCGGGCTACTAATCAGCCCCAGCATTTT
>15|NA|TRBD1|TRBV2|TRBJ1-4
CASSGPGQQNEKLFF
TGTGCCAGCAGTGGTCCGGGACAGCAGAATGAAAAACTGTTTTTT
>13|NA|TRBD1|TRBV9|TRBJ1-2
CASSVGTGYGYTF
TGTGCCAGCAGCGTAGGGACAGGCTATGGCTACACCTTC
>14|NA|NA|TRBV2|TRBJ2-3
CASSEDGGTDTQYF
TGTGCCAGCAGTGAAGATGGGGGCACAGATACGCAGTATTTT
>16|NA|TRBD2|TRBV7-8|TRBJ2-1
CASSLDGGRIYNEQFF
TGTGCCAGCAGCTTAGACGGCGGGAGAATCTACAATGAGCAGTTCTTC
>13|few|NA|TRBV29-1|TRBJ2-3
CSVGRESTDTQYF
TGCAGCGTTGGCAGGGAGAGCACAGATACGCAGTATTTT
>15|NA|TRBD1|TRBV9|TRBJ2-5
CASSDRQGPQETQYF
TGTGCCAGCAGCGACAGACAGGGCCCTCAAGAGACCCAGTACTTC